This TCR beta chain derives from a study of chemoradiotherapy in HPV16-positive cancers. Overall study context: Functional T-cell assays on a couple of HPV16-positive patients' cells defined candidate HPV-specific clones and common TCR motifs.

The method was immunoSEQ multiplex PCR; TCRdb's version includes in-frame clones alone and lacks a portion of them. The data hold some 6,000 clones, with more than 80% observed a single time. The CDR3 spans 13 residues. The V gene's germline CDR1 is SGHNT and CDR2 YYREEE (reference sequence). V lost 0 bases, J lost 4 bases, and 6 bases lay in between. The V and J genes are TRBV5-4 and TRBJ2-3; D is unresolved. Sequences were derived from tumor tissue, sampled from a patient who underwent chemoradiotherapy. The receptor was isolated from a human donor with HPV-associated anogenital cancer. The CDR3, as DNA: TGTGCCAGCAGCTTGGTTGGTCCAGATACGCAGTATTTT. Amino acids: CASSLVGPDTQYF.